The clone carrying this T cell receptor (beta chain) has more than one count but fewer than ten. Profiled with immunoSEQ multiplex PCR; TCRdb holds only in-frame clones, not every one. The table has 150,000 to 200,000 clones, roughly 88% seen once. This entry belongs to a study of blood T cell repertoires in COVID-19. Study context: Collection of acute and convalescent COVID-19 samples took place in the United States, Italy and Spain. The analysed material was cDNA or gDNA that came from T cells, B-cell-depleted T cells, or PBMCs.

Cohorts were assigned according to the clinical history that participants reported. Either two negative PCRs, clearance, or symptom resolution qualified Cohort 3 donors as recovered. Sequenced material: PBMCs or T cells enriched from blood (not recorded which). The sequence came from a woman in her late teens or twenties who had recovered from COVID-19.

CDR3 nucleotides: TGTGCCAGCAGTTTAAGGACAGGGAAGAATCAGCCCCAGCATTTT. This encodes CASSLRTGKNQPQHF. This rearrangement joins TRBV27 to TRBJ1-5; 8 bases map to TRBD1. The germline V gene encodes CDR1 MNHEY and CDR2 SMNVEV (reference sequence). V dropped 2 bases and J dropped 4; count of bases not matched to a gene: 4. This CDR3 comprises 15 residues.